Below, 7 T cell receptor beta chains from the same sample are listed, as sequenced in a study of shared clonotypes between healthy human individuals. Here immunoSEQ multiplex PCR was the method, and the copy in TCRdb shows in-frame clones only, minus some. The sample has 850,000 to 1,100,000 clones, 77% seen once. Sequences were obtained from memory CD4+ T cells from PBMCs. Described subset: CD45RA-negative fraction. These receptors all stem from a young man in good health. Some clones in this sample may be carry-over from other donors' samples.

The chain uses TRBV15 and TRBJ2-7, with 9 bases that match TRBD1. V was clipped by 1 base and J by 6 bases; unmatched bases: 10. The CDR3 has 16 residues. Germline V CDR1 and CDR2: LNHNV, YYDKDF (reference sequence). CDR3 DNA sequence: TGTGCCACCAGCAGAGGCCTGGGACAGGGAATCCCCGAGCAGTACTTC. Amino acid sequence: CATSRGLGQGIPEQYF.

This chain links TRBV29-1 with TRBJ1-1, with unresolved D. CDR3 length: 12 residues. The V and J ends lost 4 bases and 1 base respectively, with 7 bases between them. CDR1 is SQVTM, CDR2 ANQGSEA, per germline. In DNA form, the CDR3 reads TGCAGCGTTGTCTGGCAGAACACTGAAGCTTTCTTT. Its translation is CSVVWQNTEAFF. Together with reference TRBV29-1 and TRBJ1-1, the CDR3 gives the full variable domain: SAVISQKPSRDICQRGTSLTIQCQVDSQVTMMFWYRQQPGQSLTLIATANQGSEATYESGFVIDKFPISRPNLTFSTLTVSNMSPEDSSIYLCSVVWQNTEAFFGQGTRLTVV.

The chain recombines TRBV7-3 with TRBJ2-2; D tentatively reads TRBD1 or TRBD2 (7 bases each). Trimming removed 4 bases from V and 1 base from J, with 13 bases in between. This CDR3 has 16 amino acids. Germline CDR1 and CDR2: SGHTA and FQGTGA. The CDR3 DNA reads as TGTGCCAGCAGCTCCCCAGGGGGGGAGAACACCGGGGAGCTGTTTTTT. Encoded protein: CASSSPGGENTGELFF.

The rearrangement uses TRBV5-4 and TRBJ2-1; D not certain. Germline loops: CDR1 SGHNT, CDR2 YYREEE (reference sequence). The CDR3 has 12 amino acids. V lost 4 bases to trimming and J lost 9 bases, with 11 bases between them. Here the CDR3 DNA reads TGTGCCAGCAGCCTTGAGATCTCTGAGCAGTTCTTC. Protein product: CASSLEISEQFF.

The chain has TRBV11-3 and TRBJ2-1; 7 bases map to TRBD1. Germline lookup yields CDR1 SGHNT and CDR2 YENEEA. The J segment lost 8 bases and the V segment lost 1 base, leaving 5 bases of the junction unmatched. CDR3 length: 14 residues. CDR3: CASSLGNRGHEQFF. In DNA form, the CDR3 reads TGTGCCAGCAGCTTAGGGAACAGGGGACATGAGCAGTTCTTC.

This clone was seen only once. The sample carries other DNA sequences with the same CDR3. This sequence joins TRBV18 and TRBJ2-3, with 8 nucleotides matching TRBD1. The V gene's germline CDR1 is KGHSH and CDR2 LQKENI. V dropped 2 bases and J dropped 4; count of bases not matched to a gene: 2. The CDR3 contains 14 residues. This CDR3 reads CASSPGQGADTQYF. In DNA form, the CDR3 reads TGTGCCAGCTCACCAGGACAGGGTGCAGATACGCAGTATTTT.

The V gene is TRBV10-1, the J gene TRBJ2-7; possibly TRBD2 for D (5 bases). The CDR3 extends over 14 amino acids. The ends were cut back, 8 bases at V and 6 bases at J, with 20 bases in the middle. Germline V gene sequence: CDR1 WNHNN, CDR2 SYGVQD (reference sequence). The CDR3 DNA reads TGCGCCAGCGTGAGGTTTTGGGGAGCGTCCGAGCAGTACTTC. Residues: CASVRFWGASEQYF.